One sample yielded the 21 T cell receptor beta chains listed below, sequenced in a study of blood T cell repertoires in COVID-19 (dated by TCRdb to about 2020). Preparation of the library involved the immunoSEQ multiplex PCR assay. Held by TCRdb, this immuneACCESS table contains in-frame sequences only and omits some clones. Under half of the omission traces to an unresolved V gene where checked; the cause of the rest is unknown. The sample yields about 430,000 clones; 88% were counted once. 1.2% to 1.5% of the sample belongs to the ten largest clones. The material sequenced was PBMCs or T cells enriched from blood (not recorded which). The receptors originated from a woman aged 18-29 years who had been exposed to COVID-19.

This chain joins TRBV10-2 and TRBJ2-1; maybe TRBD2 (6 bases). This CDR3 region has 15 residues. Trimming stripped 1 base from V and 0 bases from J, with 7 bases between. The germline CDR1 and CDR2 sequences are WSHSY and SAAADI. The CDR3 protein is CASSELGGSYNEQFF. The CDR3 DNA is TGCGCCAGCAGTGAGTTGGGGGGCTCCTACAATGAGCAGTTCTTC.

This clone was picked up one time. The chain combines TRBV27 with TRBJ1-2; possible D gene TRBD1, 5 bases. CDR1 and CDR2 (germline): MNHEY, SMNVEV (reference sequence). V was clipped by 5 bases and J by 4 bases, with 14 bases between them. This CDR3 region has 14 residues. Here the CDR3 reads CASSPQGSPYGYTF. The DNA for the CDR3 is TGTGCCAGCAGTCCTCAGGGATCTCCCTATGGCTACACCTTC.

This CDR3 reads CASSPGPGTEAFF. CDR3 coding DNA: TGCGCCAGCAGCCCTGGTCCGGGCACTGAAGCTTTCTTT. This rearrangement joins TRBV4-1 to TRBJ1-1; D not resolved. The CDR3 is 13 residues long. Trimming took off 4 bases at V and 4 bases at J, with 10 bases between the two ends. Germline V lookup: CDR1 MGHRA, CDR2 YSYEKL.

The DNA for the CDR3 is TGTGCCAGCTCACCGCGGTTAGGCAGGGCATCCACTGAAGCTTTCTTT. Translation gives CASSPRLGRASTEAFF. The chain uses TRBV18 and TRBJ1-1; a weak D match, TRBD1 (5 bases). Germline assignment: CDR1 KGHSH and CDR2 LQKENI. Trimming left V 3 bases short and J 4 bases short, with 18 bases between. CDR3 length equals 16 residues.

This chain links TRBV5-1 with TRBJ2-7; the D gene is possibly TRBD2 (5 bases). Trimming pared 0 bases from V and 7 bases from J, leaving 11 bases between. CDR3 length equals 13 residues. Germline V gene sequence: CDR1 SGHRS, CDR2 YFSETQ. The CDR3 bases are TGCGCCAGCAGCTTGGAGTCTAGCTTAGAGCAGTACTTC. Its translation is CASSLESSLEQYF. Based on the CDR3 plus reference TRBV5-1 and TRBJ2-7, the full variable domain is KAGVTQTPRYLIKTRGQQVTLSCSPISGHRSVSWYQQTPGQGLQFLFEYFSETQRNKGNFPGRFSGRQFSNSRSEMNVSTLELGDSALYLCASSLESSLEQYFGPGTRLTVT.

This clone was recorded only once. The CDR3 DNA reads as TGTGCCATCAGCGACGGATTCGGGAGACAAGTAGGCCGCCATCAGCCCCAGCATTTT. Translated, it gives CAISDGFGRQVGRHQPQHF. V is TRBV10-3 and J is TRBJ1-5; no definite D call. Germline CDR1 ENHRY, CDR2 SYGVKD. The V gene lost 6 bases and the J gene lost 5 bases, with 29 bases spanning the gap. The CDR3 extends over 19 amino acids.

This clone was observed once. The chain employs TRBV4-3 and TRBJ1-2, with TRBD1 identical over 9 bases. This CDR3 has 17 residues. The V gene's germline CDR1 is LGHNA and CDR2 YSLEER. V was clipped by 0 bases and J by 1 base; unmatched bases: 6. In nucleotides, the CDR3 is TGCGCCAGCAGCCAAGAAGGTTGGGACAGGGTTAACTATGGCTACACCTTC. Residues: CASSQEGWDRVNYGYTF.

This chain connects TRBV5-4 to TRBJ2-3, with TRBD2 matching 7 bases. Germline values: CDR1 SGHNT, CDR2 YYREEE (reference sequence). The V segment lost 2 bases and the J segment 7 bases; nucleotides outside the gene matches: 1. This CDR3 has 12 residues. CDR3 sequence reads: CASSFGGNTQYF. DNA for the CDR3: TGTGCCAGCAGCTTCGGGGGGAATACGCAGTATTTT.

The rearrangement uses TRBV7-3 and TRBJ2-2; TRBD1 matches at 8 bases. Germline-derived CDR1 and CDR2 are SGHTA and FQGTGA. Trimming at V came to 1 base and at J to 6 bases, leaving 4 bases not matched to a gene. The CDR3 contains 15 residues. The CDR3: CASSLNRGNPGELFF. CDR3 sequence (DNA): TGTGCCAGCAGCTTAAACAGGGGGAATCCCGGGGAGCTGTTTTTT. The full variable domain, completed using reference TRBV7-3 and TRBJ2-2, is GAGVSQTPSNKVTEKGKYVELRCDPISGHTALYWYRQSLGQGPEFLIYFQGTGAADDSGLPNDRFFAVRPEGSVSTLKIQRTERGDSAVYLCASSLNRGNPGELFFGEGSRLTVL.

The genes are TRBV6-5 and TRBJ2-2; D is ambiguous. With 8 bases removed from V and 1 base from J, the gap between germline ends came to 8 bases. Germline loops: CDR1 MNHEY, CDR2 SVGAGI. There are 13 residues in the CDR3. CDR3 bases: TGTGCCAGCGGCACAGAGAACACCGGGGAGCTGTTTTTT. The encoded protein is CASGTENTGELFF.

V usage is TRBV7-2 and J usage is TRBJ2-7; 11 nucleotides align to TRBD2. CDR1 and CDR2 from the germline V gene are SGHTA and FQGNSA. Unmatched junction bases numbered 3, after V lost 5 bases and J lost 3 bases. The CDR3 runs 14 residues. The CDR3 DNA reads as TGTGCCAGCAGCCAGGGACTAGCGGTCTACGAGCAGTACTTC. Protein: CASSQGLAVYEQYF. The full variable domain, rest sourced from reference TRBV7-2 and TRBJ2-7, is GAGVSQSPSNKVTEKGKDVELRCDPISGHTALYWYRQSLGQGLEFLIYFQGNSAPDKSGLPSDRFSAERTGGSVSTLTIQRTQQEDSAVYLCASSQGLAVYEQYFGPGTRLTVT.

J is TRBJ2-7 and V is TRBV6-5; tentative D call: TRBD1 (6 bases). Germline V gene data show CDR1 as MNHEY and CDR2 as SVGAGI. There are 15 residues in the CDR3. Deletions cut 3 bases from V and 0 bases from J, with 12 bases between. The CDR3 reads CASSYQGTVSYEQYF. DNA for the CDR3: TGTGCCAGCAGTTATCAGGGGACGGTCTCCTACGAGCAGTACTTC.

The chain uses TRBV27 and TRBJ2-7; 13 nucleotides align to TRBD2. The CDR3 extends over 15 amino acids. With V trimmed by 6 bases and J by 7 bases, 9 bases remained unmatched. The germline gives CDR1 MNHEY, CDR2 SMNVEV (reference sequence). CDR3 region: CASRLILAGGREQYF. CDR3 sequence (DNA): TGTGCCAGCAGACTAATACTAGCGGGAGGGAGAGAGCAGTACTTC.

This clone was detected once. The chain combines TRBV7-9 with TRBJ2-5; 8 positions agree with TRBD1. After removal of 4 bases from V and 5 bases from J, the junction contained 15 bases not matched to a gene. The CDR3 length is 17 residues. Germline V gives CDR1 SEHNR, CDR2 FQNEAQ (reference sequence). In DNA form, the CDR3 reads TGTGCCAGCAGCTACCCCCGGGTTCAGGGGGCAAGGGAGACCCAGTACTTC. This gives the protein CASSYPRVQGARETQYF.

The chain employs TRBV4-1 and TRBJ1-3, with D possibly being TRBD1 (5 bases). Trimming took off 4 bases at V and 4 bases at J, with 14 bases between the two ends. Per the germline V gene, CDR1 is MGHRA and CDR2 is YSYEKL. This CDR3 region has 15 residues. As DNA, the CDR3 is TGCGCCAGCAGCCTAGGCAGGGTGTTGGGAAACACCATATATTTT. It translates to CASSLGRVLGNTIYF.

The chain has TRBV6-5 and TRBJ2-7, with TRBD2 matching 8 bases. V was clipped by 5 bases and J by 4 bases; unmatched bases: 4. Per the germline V gene, CDR1 is MNHEY and CDR2 is SVGAGI. The CDR3 loop spans 13 amino acids. The CDR3 sequence is CASSRTSRYEQYF. In DNA form, the CDR3 reads TGTGCCAGCAGTAGGACTAGCCGGTACGAGCAGTACTTC.

The V and J genes are TRBV29-1 and TRBJ1-2; D is unclear. V gave up 0 bases and J gave up 7 bases, with 6 bases separating them. Germline assignment: CDR1 SQVTM and CDR2 ANQGSEA. The CDR3 length is 11 residues. The CDR3 nucleotides read TGCAGCGTTGAAGATCCGGGTGGCTACACCTTC. Protein sequence: CSVEDPGGYTF.

The V gene is TRBV6-4, the J gene TRBJ2-7; D is perhaps TRBD1 (5 bases). This CDR3 contains 11 residues. V was cut by 5 bases and J by 4 bases, with 6 bases left in between. Germline CDR1 is MRHNA and CDR2 is SNTAGT. Here the CDR3 reads CASSTGYEQYF. In DNA form, the CDR3 reads TGTGCCAGCAGTACAGGATACGAGCAGTACTTC.

The J gene is TRBJ2-7, the V gene TRBV19; 9 bases line up with TRBD1. In germline, CDR1 is LNHDA, CDR2 SQIVND (reference sequence). This CDR3 comprises 15 residues. Trimming at V came to 3 bases and at J to 6 bases, leaving 9 bases not matched to a gene. The CDR3 nucleotides are TGTGCCAGTAGTATCTCCGGGACAGGGTTCTCCGAGCAGTACTTC. The encoded protein is CASSISGTGFSEQYF.

The rearrangement joins TRBV11-2 to TRBJ2-7; the D gene is possibly TRBD1 (7 bases). V was shortened by 1 base and J by 0 bases, with 13 bases between the two germline ends. In germline, CDR1 is SGHAT, CDR2 FQNNGV. The CDR3 is 16 amino acids. The CDR3 DNA is TGTGCCAGCAGCTTAGTGGAGGGACAGCTCTCCTACGAGCAGTACTTC. This gives the protein CASSLVEGQLSYEQYF.

Concerning this clone itself: The identical CDR3 is also encoded by other nucleotide sequences in the sample. The rearrangement uses TRBV5-1 and TRBJ1-2, with D uncertain. With 0 bases removed from V and 4 bases from J, the gap between germline ends came to 4 bases. Germline loops: CDR1 SGHRS, CDR2 YFSETQ. The length of the CDR3 is 12 residues. Written as DNA, the CDR3 is TGCGCCAGCAGCTTGGACAGCTATGGCTACACCTTC. Its protein is CASSLDSYGYTF.